The 2 T cell receptor beta chains presented below share a single source sample, sequenced in a study of a mutant IDH1 vaccine in newly diagnosed glioma. No antigen has been identified for these receptors. Data came from immunoSEQ multiplex PCR; TCRdb stores just in-frame clones and leaves some out. Among 50,000 to 60,000 clones listed, roughly 80% were seen once. Time point denoted: week 23, last vaccination. Topical imiquimod was applied with each vaccine dose, which held 300 ug of mutant IDH1 20-mer peptide. The specimen comprised PBMCs, sampled from a glioma patient whose treatment included an IDH1 peptide vaccine. Receptors originate from a middle-aged man with glioma.

The rearrangement links TRBV6-6 to TRBJ1-4; 7 positions match TRBD1. The CDR3 sequence is 14 residues long. Trimming took 6 bases from V and 5 from J; bases not matched to a gene: 6. Germline V gene sequence: CDR1 MNHNY, CDR2 SVGAGI (reference sequence). CDR3 bases: TGTGCCAGCAGCCCCCGGGACAGCAATGAAAAACTGTTTTTT. Amino acid sequence: CASSPRDSNEKLFF.

V usage is TRBV30 and J usage is TRBJ1-1; perhaps TRBD1 as D (6 bases). V was pared by 3 bases and J by 5 bases, with 19 bases between. Germline loops: CDR1 GTSNPN, CDR2 SVGIG (reference sequence). CDR3 length equals 15 residues. CDR3 residues: CAWSASDSLWTEAFF. For the CDR3, the DNA is TGTGCCTGGAGCGCCTCGGACAGTTTATGGACTGAAGCTTTCTTT.